The entry that follows covers one T cell receptor beta chain sequence. Its antigen remains unidentified. The source of the sample is a study of T-cell memory formation after mild COVID-19. Study-level points and caveats: Clones that contracted from day 15 to 85 were balanced CD4/CD8, while later expanders leaned CD4+. Shrinking CD4+ clones resided mostly in CM and EM, and CD8+ ones in EMRA. What remained unconfirmed was the SARS-CoV-2 specificity of second-wave clones peaking on day 37.

TCRdb recomputed calls from the 5' RACE reads with MiXCR, one row per CDR3 protein. In the table there are some 250,000 distinct CDR3 sequences, 8% to 9.5% of which are singletons. Germline CDR1 and CDR2: DFQATT and SNEGSKA (reference sequence). V lost 0 bases, J lost 5 bases, and 2 bases lay in between. The CDR3 extends over 11 amino acids. This clonotype originated in a young man who had mild COVID-19 (a few samples of this study predate the infection). Cell type and time point are not known. The rearrangement uses TRBV20-1 and TRBJ2-1; no clear D. The sequencing sample was made of PBMCs or a T cell subset sorted from them (not recorded which). The CDR3 DNA reads as TGCAGTGCTAGAGAAAACAATGAGCAGTTCTTC. Its translation is CSARENNEQFF.